These T cell receptor beta chains were read from a single sample in a study of cytomegalovirus exposure and HLA in healthy donors. The table came from immunoSEQ multiplex PCR; TCRdb's copy has only in-frame clones and leaves some out. This table holds 300,000 or so clones, almost 85% found once. The sequenced material came from PBMCs. The receptors come from a middle-aged woman in good health and CMV-seropositive. Both conserved end residues are part of each CDR3. D genes are given only for firm matches. Clone sizes are given selectively: once, few, many, or a class where the clone is expanded.

length,D,size,V,J,CDR3,DNA
17,TRBD1,-,TRBV5-1,TRBJ1-2,CASSLEDRGRSNYGYTF,TGCGCCAGCAGCTTGGAAGACAGGGGGCGGTCTAACTATGGCTACACCTTC
15,TRBD1,-,TRBV28,TRBJ1-1,CASSFAGQGTTEAFF,TGTGCCAGCAGTTTCGCGGGACAGGGAACCACTGAAGCTTTCTTT
17,TRBD1,-,TRBV7-9,TRBJ2-6,CASSLGGQGFGANVLTF,TGTGCCAGCAGCTTAGGGGGACAGGGGTTTGGGGCCAACGTCCTGACTTTC
13,-,-,TRBV1,TRBJ2-3,CTSSQDPSPTWNF,TGCACCAGCAGCCAAGACCCCTCCCCGACTTGGAATTTT
17,TRBD2,-,TRBV25-1,TRBJ2-1,CASSEGGRERSYNEQFF,TGTGCCAGCAGTGAGGGTGGGCGGGAGCGCTCCTACAATGAGCAGTTCTTC
14,TRBD2,-,TRBV2,TRBJ2-7,CASVPGSGTYEQYF,TGTGCCAGCGTTCCGGGTAGCGGGACCTACGAGCAGTACTTC
15,-,-,TRBV28,TRBJ1-6,CASRSADTYNSPLHF,TGTGCCAGCAGATCCGCGGATACTTATAATTCACCCCTCCACTTT
15,TRBD2,-,TRBV5-4,TRBJ2-1,CASSPTSGRAWEQFF,TGTGCCAGCAGTCCGACTAGCGGGAGGGCCTGGGAGCAGTTCTTC
13,TRBD2,-,TRBV7-3,TRBJ2-1,CASSPGGYNEQFF,TGTGCCAGCAGCCCGGGAGGCTACAATGAGCAGTTCTTC
15,TRBD2,-,TRBV18,TRBJ2-7,CASSPIAGTTYEQYF,TGTGCCAGCTCACCAATAGCGGGAACAACCTACGAGCAGTACTTC
15,TRBD2,-,TRBV7-6,TRBJ2-1,CASSFSGGLYNEQFF,TGTGCCAGCAGCTTCAGCGGGGGCCTATACAATGAGCAGTTCTTC
11,-,-,TRBV5-1,TRBJ2-3,CASSPADTQYF,TGCGCCAGCAGCCCAGCAGATACGCAGTATTTT
15,-,-,TRBV18,TRBJ2-2,CASSPQEGGTGELFF,TGTGCCAGCTCACCACAGGAAGGCGGTACCGGGGAGCTGTTTTTT
14,TRBD2,-,TRBV9,TRBJ2-2,CASSVATSNGELFF,TGTGCCAGCAGCGTAGCGACTAGCAATGGGGAGCTGTTTTTT
16,TRBD2,-,TRBV4-1,TRBJ2-5,CASSKGTSGSWETQYF,TGCGCCAGCAGCAAGGGTACTAGCGGGAGCTGGGAGACCCAGTACTTC
15,TRBD1,-,TRBV7-2,TRBJ2-7,CASSLGTGGAYEQYF,TGTGCCAGCAGCCTAGGGACAGGAGGAGCCTACGAGCAGTACTTC
16,-,once,TRBV13,TRBJ2-3,CASSPRGTQNTDTQYF,TGTGCCAGCAGCCCCAGAGGGACACAAAACACAGATACGCAGTATTTT
14,TRBD2,-,TRBV6-6,TRBJ2-7,CASTRTSGTYEQYF,TGTGCCAGCACCCGGACTAGCGGGACCTACGAGCAGTACTTC
15,TRBD1,-,TRBV19,TRBJ2-6,CASRTGVSGANVLTF,TGTGCCAGTAGGACAGGGGTATCTGGGGCCAACGTCCTGACTTTC
15,-,once,TRBV7-2,TRBJ1-2,CASSLPRAGHYGYTF,TGTGCCAGCAGCTTACCCCGCGCAGGCCACTATGGCTACACCTTC
18,TRBD2,-,TRBV4-2,TRBJ2-7,CASSQVASGRSNSYEQYF,TGTGCCAGCAGCCAAGTTGCTAGCGGGAGGTCTAATTCCTACGAGCAGTACTTC
15,TRBD2,-,TRBV27,TRBJ2-7,CASSMTSGSSYEQYF,TGTGCCAGCAGCATGACTAGCGGGAGCTCCTACGAGCAGTACTTC
16,TRBD1,-,TRBV27,TRBJ1-4,CASSSGQGTTNEKLFF,TGTGCCAGCAGCTCAGGACAGGGTACAACTAATGAAAAACTGTTTTTT
16,TRBD1,-,TRBV19,TRBJ2-1,CASSGGQSLLYNEQFF,TGTGCCAGTAGTGGGGGACAGAGCCTCCTATACAATGAGCAGTTCTTC
15,TRBD2,-,TRBV4-3,TRBJ2-2,CASSQLGLGGGELFF,TGCGCCAGCAGCCAGCTCGGACTAGGCGGCGGGGAGCTGTTTTTT
13,-,-,TRBV11-2,TRBJ2-7,CASRPTAYYEQYF,TGTGCCAGCAGACCGACTGCATACTACGAGCAGTACTTC
15,TRBD2,-,TRBV7-6,TRBJ2-7,CASSLAPSGSYEQYF,TGTGCCAGCAGCTTAGCTCCTAGCGGGAGTTACGAGCAGTACTTC